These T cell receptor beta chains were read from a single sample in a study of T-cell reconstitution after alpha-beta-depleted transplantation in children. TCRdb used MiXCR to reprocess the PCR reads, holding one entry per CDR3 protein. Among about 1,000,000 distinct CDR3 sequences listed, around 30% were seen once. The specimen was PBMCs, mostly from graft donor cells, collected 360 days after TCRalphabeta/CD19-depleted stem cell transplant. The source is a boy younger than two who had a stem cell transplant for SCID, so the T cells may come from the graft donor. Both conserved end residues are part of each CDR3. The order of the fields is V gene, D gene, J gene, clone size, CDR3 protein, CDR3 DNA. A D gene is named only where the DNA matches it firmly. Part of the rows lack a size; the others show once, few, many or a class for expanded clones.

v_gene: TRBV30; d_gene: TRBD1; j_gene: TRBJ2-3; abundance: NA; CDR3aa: CAWSVGRGPTDTQYF; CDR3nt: TGTGCCTGGAGTGTGGGCAGGGGGCCTACAGATACGCAGTATTTT
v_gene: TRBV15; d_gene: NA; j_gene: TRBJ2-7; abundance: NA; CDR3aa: CATSRDLTSYEQYF; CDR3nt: TGTGCCACCAGCAGAGATCTGACCTCCTACGAGCAGTACTTC
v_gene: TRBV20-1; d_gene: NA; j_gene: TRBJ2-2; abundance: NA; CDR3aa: CSARSGLTRTGELFF; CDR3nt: TGCAGTGCTAGGTCTGGGCTGACGCGCACCGGGGAGCTGTTTTTT
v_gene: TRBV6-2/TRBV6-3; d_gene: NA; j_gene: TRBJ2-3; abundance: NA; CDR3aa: CASSLSRKVTDTQYF; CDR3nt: TGTGCCAGCAGTTTATCGAGGAAGGTCACAGATACGCAGTATTTT
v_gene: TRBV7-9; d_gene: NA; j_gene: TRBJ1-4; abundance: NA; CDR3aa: CASSLGARTATNEKLFF; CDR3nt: TGTGCCAGCAGCTTAGGGGCCCGAACAGCAACTAATGAAAAACTGTTTTTT
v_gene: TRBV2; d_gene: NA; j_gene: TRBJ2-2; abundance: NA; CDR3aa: CASSASGTRTGELFF; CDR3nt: TGTGCCAGCAGTGCGTCCGGGACACGCACCGGGGAGCTGTTTTTT
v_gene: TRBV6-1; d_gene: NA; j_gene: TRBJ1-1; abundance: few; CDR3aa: CASSLSGGPTEAFF; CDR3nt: TGTGCCAGCAGTCTCAGTGGGGGGCCCACTGAAGCTTTCTTT
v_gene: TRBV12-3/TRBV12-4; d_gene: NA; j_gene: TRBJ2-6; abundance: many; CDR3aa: CASSLRGSGANVLTF; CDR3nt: TGTGCCAGCAGTTTACGGGGGTCTGGGGCCAACGTCCTGACTTTC
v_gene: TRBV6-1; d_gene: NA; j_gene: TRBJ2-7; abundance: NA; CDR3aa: CASTKRRGMDEQYF; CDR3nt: TGTGCCAGCACCAAAAGAAGGGGCATGGACGAGCAGTACTTC
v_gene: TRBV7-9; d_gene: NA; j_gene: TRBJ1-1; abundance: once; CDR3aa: CASSLGGVWQGNTEAFF; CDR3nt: TGTGCCAGCAGCTTAGGGGGGGTCTGGCAGGGGAACACTGAAGCTTTCTTT
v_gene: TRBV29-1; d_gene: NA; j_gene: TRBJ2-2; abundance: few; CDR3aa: CSVDAGTGELFF; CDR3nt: TGCAGCGTTGACGCGGGAACCGGGGAGCTGTTTTTT
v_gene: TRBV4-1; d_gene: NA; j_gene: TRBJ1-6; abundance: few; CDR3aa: CASSQMASSYNSPLHF; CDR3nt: TGCGCCAGCAGCCAGATGGCGAGCTCCTATAATTCACCCCTCCACTTT
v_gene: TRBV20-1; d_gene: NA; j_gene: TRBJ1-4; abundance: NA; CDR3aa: CSASEVSNEKLFF; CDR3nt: TGCAGTGCTAGTGAGGTGTCCAATGAAAAACTGTTTTTT
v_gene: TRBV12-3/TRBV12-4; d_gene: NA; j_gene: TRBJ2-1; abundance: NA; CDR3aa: CASSLGGGQYNEQFF; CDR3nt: TGTGCCAGCAGTTTAGGCGGGGGCCAATACAATGAGCAGTTCTTC
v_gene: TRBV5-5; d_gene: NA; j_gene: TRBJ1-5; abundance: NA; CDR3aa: CASSLSIGGGGQPQHF; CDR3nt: TGTGCCAGCAGCTTGAGTATTGGGGGCGGGGGTCAGCCCCAGCATTTT
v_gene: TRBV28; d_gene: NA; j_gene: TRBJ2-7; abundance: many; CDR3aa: CASSLTGTLLRGQYF; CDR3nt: TGTGCCAGCAGCCTAACAGGGACATTATTACGTGGGCAGTACTTC
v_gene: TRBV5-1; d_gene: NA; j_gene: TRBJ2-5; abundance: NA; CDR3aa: CASSGGTALQETQYF; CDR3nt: TGCGCCAGCAGCGGGGGGACAGCCCTCCAAGAGACCCAGTACTTC
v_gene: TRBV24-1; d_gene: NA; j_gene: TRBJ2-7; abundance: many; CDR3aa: CATSDGASYEQYF; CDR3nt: TGTGCCACCAGTGACGGGGCCTCCTACGAGCAGTACTTC
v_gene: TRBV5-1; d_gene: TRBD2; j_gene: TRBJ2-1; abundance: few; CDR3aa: CASSSLITSADYNEQFF; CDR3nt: TGCGCCAGCAGCTCCCTAATAACTAGCGCGGATTACAATGAGCAGTTCTTC
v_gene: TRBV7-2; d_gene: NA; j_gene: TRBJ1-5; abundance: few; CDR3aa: CASSLVGAPLNQPQHF; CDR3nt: TGTGCCAGCAGCTTAGTGGGGGCCCCTTTAAATCAGCCCCAGCATTTT
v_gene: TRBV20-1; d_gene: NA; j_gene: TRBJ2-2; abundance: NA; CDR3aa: CSASSTGELFF; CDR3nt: TGCAGTGCTAGTAGCACCGGGGAGCTGTTTTTT
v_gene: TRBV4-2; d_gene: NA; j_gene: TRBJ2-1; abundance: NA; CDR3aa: CASSQDQAGLPYNEQFF; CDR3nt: TGTGCCAGCAGCCAAGATCAGGCAGGTCTCCCTTACAATGAGCAGTTCTTC
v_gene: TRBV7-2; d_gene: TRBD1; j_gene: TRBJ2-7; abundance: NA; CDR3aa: CAVGTGAYEQYF; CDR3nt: TGTGCCGTAGGGACAGGGGCCTACGAGCAGTACTTC
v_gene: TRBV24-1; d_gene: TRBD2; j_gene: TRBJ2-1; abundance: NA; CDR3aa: CATSARGGRGEQFF; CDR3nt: TGTGCCACCAGTGCCCGGGGGGGCCGGGGAGAGCAGTTCTTC
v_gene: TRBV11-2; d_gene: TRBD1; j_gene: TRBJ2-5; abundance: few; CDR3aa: CASSPGTGGKETQYF; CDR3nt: TGTGCCAGCAGTCCCGGGACAGGGGGAAAGGAGACCCAGTACTTC
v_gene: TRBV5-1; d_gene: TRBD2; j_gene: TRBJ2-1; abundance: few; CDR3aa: CASSLGSGGLSYNEQFF; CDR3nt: TGCGCCAGCAGCTTGGGTAGCGGGGGTCTCTCCTACAATGAGCAGTTCTTC
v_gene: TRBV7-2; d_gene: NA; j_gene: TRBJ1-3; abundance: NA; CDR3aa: CASAKTRIGGGNTIYF; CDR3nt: TGTGCCAGCGCAAAAACGAGAATCGGTGGGGGAAACACCATATATTTT
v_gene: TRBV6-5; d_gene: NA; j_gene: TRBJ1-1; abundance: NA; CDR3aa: CASSSSFTEAFF; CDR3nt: TGTGCCAGCAGTTCAAGTTTCACTGAAGCTTTCTTT
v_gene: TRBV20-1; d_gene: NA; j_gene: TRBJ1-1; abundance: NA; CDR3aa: CRTDLAYVANTEAFF; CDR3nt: TGCAGGACCGACCTGGCGTATGTCGCGAACACTGAAGCTTTCTTT
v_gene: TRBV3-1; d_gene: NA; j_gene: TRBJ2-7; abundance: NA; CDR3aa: CASSNTVPYEQYF; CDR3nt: TGTGCCAGCAGCAACACCGTTCCATACGAGCAGTACTTC
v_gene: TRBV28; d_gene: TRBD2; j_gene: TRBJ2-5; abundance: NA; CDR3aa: CASSSITGLAGANGNRAQYF; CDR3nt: TGTGCCAGCAGTTCCATCACTGGACTAGCGGGGGCAAACGGGAATAGGGCCCAGTACTTC
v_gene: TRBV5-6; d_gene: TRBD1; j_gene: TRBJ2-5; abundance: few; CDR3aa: CASEGQGVGETQYF; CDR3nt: TGTGCCAGCGAGGGACAGGGAGTAGGAGAGACCCAGTACTTC
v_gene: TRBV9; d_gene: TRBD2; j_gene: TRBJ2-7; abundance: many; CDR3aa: CASSPGGNYEQYF; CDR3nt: TGTGCCAGCAGTCCGGGGGGGAACTACGAGCAGTACTTC
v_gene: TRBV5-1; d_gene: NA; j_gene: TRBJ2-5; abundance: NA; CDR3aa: CASRSISGTPTQETQYF; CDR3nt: TGCGCCAGCAGATCGATTTCGGGGACACCCACCCAAGAGACCCAGTACTTC
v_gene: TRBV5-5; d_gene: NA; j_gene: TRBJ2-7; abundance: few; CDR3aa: CASRLSAGTYEQYF; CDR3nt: TGTGCCAGCAGACTGTCTGCGGGGACCTACGAGCAGTACTTC
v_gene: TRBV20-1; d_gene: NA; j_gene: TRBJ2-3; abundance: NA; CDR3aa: CSASNLPTGRDTQYF; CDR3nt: TGCAGTGCTAGTAATTTGCCCACAGGGCGAGATACGCAGTATTTT
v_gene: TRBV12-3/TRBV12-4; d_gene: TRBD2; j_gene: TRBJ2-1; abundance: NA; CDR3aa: CASSPGTSGGAEFF; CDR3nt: TGTGCCAGCAGTCCCGGGACTAGCGGGGGGGCAGAGTTCTTC